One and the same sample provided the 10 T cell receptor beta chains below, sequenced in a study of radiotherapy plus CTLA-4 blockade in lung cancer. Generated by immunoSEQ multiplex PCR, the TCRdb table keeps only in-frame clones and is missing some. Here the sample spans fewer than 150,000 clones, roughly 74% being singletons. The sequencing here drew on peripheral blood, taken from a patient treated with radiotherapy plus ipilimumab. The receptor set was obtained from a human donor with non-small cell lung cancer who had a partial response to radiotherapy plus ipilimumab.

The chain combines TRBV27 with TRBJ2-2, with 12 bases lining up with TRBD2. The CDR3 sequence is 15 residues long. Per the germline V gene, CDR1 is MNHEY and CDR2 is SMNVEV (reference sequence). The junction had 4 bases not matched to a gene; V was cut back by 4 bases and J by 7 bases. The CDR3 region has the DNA TGTGCCAGCAGTTCCCAGGGACTAGCGGGCGGGGAGCTGTTTTTT. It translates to CASSSQGLAGGELFF.

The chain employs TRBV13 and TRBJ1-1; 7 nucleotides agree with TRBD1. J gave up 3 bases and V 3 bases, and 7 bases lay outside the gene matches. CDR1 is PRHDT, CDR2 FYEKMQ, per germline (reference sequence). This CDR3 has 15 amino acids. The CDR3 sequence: CASSFGPQGYTEAFF. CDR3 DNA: TGTGCCAGCAGCTTCGGCCCACAGGGGTACACTGAAGCTTTCTTT.

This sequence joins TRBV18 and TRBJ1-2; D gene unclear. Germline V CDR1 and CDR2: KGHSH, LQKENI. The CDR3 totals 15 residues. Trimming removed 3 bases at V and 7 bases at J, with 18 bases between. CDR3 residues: CASSPQGPDGVGYTF. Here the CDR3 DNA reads TGTGCCAGCTCACCCCAAGGCCCAGACGGGGTTGGCTACACCTTC.

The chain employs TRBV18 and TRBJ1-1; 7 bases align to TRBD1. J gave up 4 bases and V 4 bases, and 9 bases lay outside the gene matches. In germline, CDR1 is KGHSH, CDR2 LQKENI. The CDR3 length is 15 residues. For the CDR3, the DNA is TGTGCCAGCTCACATACCCCTGACAGGGCCACTGAAGCTTTCTTT. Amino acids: CASSHTPDRATEAFF.

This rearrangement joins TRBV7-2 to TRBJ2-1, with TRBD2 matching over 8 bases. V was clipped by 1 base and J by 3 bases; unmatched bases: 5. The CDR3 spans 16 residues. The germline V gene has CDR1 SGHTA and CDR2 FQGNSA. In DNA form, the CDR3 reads TGTGCCAGCAGCTTAGGATCAGCGGGAGACTACAATGAGCAGTTCTTC. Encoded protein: CASSLGSAGDYNEQFF.

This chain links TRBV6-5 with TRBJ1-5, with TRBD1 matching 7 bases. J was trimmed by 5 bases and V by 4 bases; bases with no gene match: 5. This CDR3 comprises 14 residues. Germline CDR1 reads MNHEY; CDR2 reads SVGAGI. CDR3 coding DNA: TGTGCCAGCAGTTCCCAGGGGGAATATCAGCCCCAGCATTTT. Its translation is CASSSQGEYQPQHF.

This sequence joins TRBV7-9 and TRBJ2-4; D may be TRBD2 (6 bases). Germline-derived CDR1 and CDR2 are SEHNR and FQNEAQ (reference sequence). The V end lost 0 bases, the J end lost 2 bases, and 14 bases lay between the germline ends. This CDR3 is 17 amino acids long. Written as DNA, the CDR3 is TGTGCCAGCAGCTTAGCAGGTTGGGGGGAAACCAAAAACATTCAGTACTTC. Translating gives CASSLAGWGETKNIQYF.

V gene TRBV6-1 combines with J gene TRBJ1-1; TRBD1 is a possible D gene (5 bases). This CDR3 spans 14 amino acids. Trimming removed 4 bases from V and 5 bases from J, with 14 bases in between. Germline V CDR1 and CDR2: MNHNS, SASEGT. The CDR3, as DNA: TGTGCCAGCAGTGTAGCAGGCAAGGGGACTGAAGCTTTCTTT. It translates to CASSVAGKGTEAFF.

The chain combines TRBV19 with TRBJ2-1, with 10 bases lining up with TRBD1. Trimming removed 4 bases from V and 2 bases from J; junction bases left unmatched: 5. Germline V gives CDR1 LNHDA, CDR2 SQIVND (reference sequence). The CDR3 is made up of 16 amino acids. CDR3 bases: TGTGCCAGTAGTACCTCGGGACAGGGGACCTACAATGAGCAGTTCTTC. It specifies CASSTSGQGTYNEQFF.

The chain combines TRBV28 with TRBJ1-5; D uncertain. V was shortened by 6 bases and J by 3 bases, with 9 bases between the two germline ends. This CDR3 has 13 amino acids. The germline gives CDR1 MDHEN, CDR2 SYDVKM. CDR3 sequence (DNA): TGTGCCAGCAGCTCTGACAACAATCAGCCCCAGCATTTT. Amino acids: CASSSDNNQPQHF.